This T cell receptor (beta chain) was profiled in a study of OX40 agonist ivuxolimab in advanced cancers. Germline loops: CDR1 GTSNPN, CDR2 SVGIG (reference sequence). The CDR3 totals 14 residues. With 0 bases removed from V and 0 bases from J, the gap between germline ends came to 9 bases. Measured with immunoSEQ multiplex PCR; TCRdb has only the in-frame clones, and not every one. This table has roughly 71,000 clones, 75% to 80% appearing once. Sequenced here: CD4+ or CD8+ T cells sorted from blood, sampled in a trial of the OX40 agonist ivuxolimab. This TCR was recovered from an adult with an advanced solid tumor such as melanoma, head and neck, liver or kidney cancer. The chain uses TRBV30 and TRBJ2-7, with D hard to call. The CDR3 DNA is TGTGCCTGGAGTGTCCTGAGCTTCTCCTACGAGCAGTACTTC. Protein: CAWSVLSFSYEQYF.